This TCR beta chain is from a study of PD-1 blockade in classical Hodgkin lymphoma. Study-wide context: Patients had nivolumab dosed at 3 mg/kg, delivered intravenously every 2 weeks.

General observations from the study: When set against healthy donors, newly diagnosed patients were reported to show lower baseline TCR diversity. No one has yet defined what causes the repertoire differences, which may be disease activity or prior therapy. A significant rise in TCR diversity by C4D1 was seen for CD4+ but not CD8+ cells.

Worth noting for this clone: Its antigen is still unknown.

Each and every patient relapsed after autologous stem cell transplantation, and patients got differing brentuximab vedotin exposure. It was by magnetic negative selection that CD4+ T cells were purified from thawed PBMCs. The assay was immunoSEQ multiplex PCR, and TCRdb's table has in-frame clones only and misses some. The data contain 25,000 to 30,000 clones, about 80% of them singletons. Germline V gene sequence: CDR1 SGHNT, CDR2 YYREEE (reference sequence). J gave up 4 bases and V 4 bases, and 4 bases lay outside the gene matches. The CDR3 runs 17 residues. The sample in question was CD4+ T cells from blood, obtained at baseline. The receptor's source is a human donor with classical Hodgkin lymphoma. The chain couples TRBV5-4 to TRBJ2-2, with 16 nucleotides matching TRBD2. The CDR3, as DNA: TGTGCCAGCAGCGCCGGGACTAGCGGGGGGGGCACCGGGGAGCTGTTTTTT. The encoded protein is CASSAGTSGGGTGELFF.